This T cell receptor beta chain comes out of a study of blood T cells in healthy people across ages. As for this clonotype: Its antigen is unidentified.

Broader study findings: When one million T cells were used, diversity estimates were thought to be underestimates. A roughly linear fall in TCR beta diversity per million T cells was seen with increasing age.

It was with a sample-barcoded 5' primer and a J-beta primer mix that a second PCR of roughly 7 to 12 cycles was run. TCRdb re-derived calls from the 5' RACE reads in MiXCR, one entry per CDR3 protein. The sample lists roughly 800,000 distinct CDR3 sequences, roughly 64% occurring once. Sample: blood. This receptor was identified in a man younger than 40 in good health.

The CDR3 region is CASSRRSEQFF. The CDR3 DNA is TGTGCCAGCAGTCGTCGGAGTGAGCAGTTCTTC. The chain carries TRBV28 and TRBJ2-1; D is unclear. This CDR3 comprises 11 residues. CDR1 is MDHEN, CDR2 SYDVKM, per germline. V was cut by 5 bases and J by 9 bases, with 8 bases left in between.